Listed below are T cell receptor beta chains from one sample, sequenced in a study of shared clonotypes between healthy human individuals. Using immunoSEQ multiplex PCR, the repertoire was profiled, and TCRdb retains in-frame clones only, with some absent. The table has 2 million to 3 million clones, roughly 92% seen once. Sequencing input: naive CD4+ T cells sorted from blood. All receptors come from a young man in good health. Both conserved end residues are part of each CDR3. A D gene is named only where the DNA matches it firmly.

v_gene: TRBV9; d_gene: TRBD2; CDR3aa: CASSVATSGGQETQYF
v_gene: TRBV6-4; d_gene: .; CDR3aa: CASREGRNTEAFF
v_gene: TRBV5-1; d_gene: .; CDR3aa: CASSGSISYNEQFF
v_gene: TRBV27; d_gene: TRBD2; CDR3aa: CASSFEAGGTDTQYF
v_gene: TRBV18; d_gene: TRBD1; CDR3aa: CASSTGTDAYEQYF
v_gene: TRBV18; d_gene: TRBD2; CDR3aa: CASSPPGLAGVTYEQYF
v_gene: TRBV30; d_gene: TRBD2; CDR3aa: CAWSLAGGSSYEQYF
v_gene: TRBV5-1; d_gene: .; CDR3aa: CASSFGQGPTEAFF
v_gene: TRBV7-2; d_gene: TRBD2; CDR3aa: CASSPGGLAGSYEQYF
v_gene: TRBV28; d_gene: .; CDR3aa: CASSFGGNTEAFF
v_gene: TRBV19; d_gene: .; CDR3aa: CASSILELSPLHF
v_gene: TRBV10-3; d_gene: TRBD2; CDR3aa: CAMSANGLGAGELFF
v_gene: TRBV18; d_gene: TRBD1; CDR3aa: CASSPGQGRNYGYTF
v_gene: TRBV18; d_gene: .; CDR3aa: CASSPETVNEKLFF
v_gene: TRBV19; d_gene: .; CDR3aa: CASSLTPSVTGELFF
v_gene: TRBV6-1; d_gene: TRBD2; CDR3aa: CASSDYSGRTHEQYF
v_gene: TRBV30; d_gene: .; CDR3aa: CAWNGDDSYEQYF
v_gene: TRBV30; d_gene: TRBD1; CDR3aa: CAWSRTGEAFF
v_gene: TRBV19; d_gene: .; CDR3aa: CASSTSADRTYEQYF
v_gene: TRBV19; d_gene: .; CDR3aa: CASSIYKGTNNQPQHF
v_gene: TRBV19; d_gene: .; CDR3aa: CASSIGATNEKLFF
v_gene: TRBV6-1; d_gene: .; CDR3aa: CASSDPGRANTEAFF
v_gene: TRBV4-3; d_gene: TRBD2; CDR3aa: CASSPTSSQETQYF
v_gene: TRBV9; d_gene: .; CDR3aa: CASSVDRPTDTQYF
v_gene: TRBV6-5; d_gene: .; CDR3aa: CASSYSKLRGRYEQYF
v_gene: TRBV28; d_gene: .; CDR3aa: CASSSDVKPRSPLHF
v_gene: TRBV30; d_gene: .; CDR3aa: CAWSFVQETQYF
v_gene: TRBV6-6; d_gene: TRBD2; CDR3aa: CASRQGTSGAGELFF
v_gene: TRBV2; d_gene: .; CDR3aa: CASSTDRTLHNQPQHF
v_gene: TRBV18; d_gene: TRBD2; CDR3aa: CASSPGGLAQDTQYF
v_gene: TRBV18; d_gene: TRBD2; CDR3aa: CASSPGGGYEQYF
v_gene: TRBV5-1; d_gene: TRBD2; CDR3aa: CASSPRTSSGELFF
v_gene: TRBV6-5; d_gene: .; CDR3aa: CASSYNREGTEAFF
v_gene: TRBV7-9; d_gene: .; CDR3aa: CASSLRTTDSQTDTQYF
v_gene: TRBV27; d_gene: TRBD2; CDR3aa: CASSSQLRGGRTDTQYF
v_gene: TRBV6-1; d_gene: TRBD1; CDR3aa: CASLQGENSPLHF
v_gene: TRBV5-6; d_gene: .; CDR3aa: CASTMPVGGEVSGANVLTF
v_gene: TRBV29-1; d_gene: .; CDR3aa: CSGGLTANTGELFF
v_gene: TRBV9; d_gene: .; CDR3aa: CASSPEGPGELFF
v_gene: TRBV7-6; d_gene: TRBD1; CDR3aa: CASSLEIPGQGARDYGYTF
v_gene: TRBV5-4; d_gene: TRBD1; CDR3aa: CASSRGQGGRSEQYF
v_gene: TRBV5-1; d_gene: .; CDR3aa: CASSLAPGVDEQYF
v_gene: TRBV7-2; d_gene: TRBD2; CDR3aa: CASSLSGRAVDTQYF
v_gene: TRBV10-3; d_gene: .; CDR3aa: CAISTVDKNTGELFF
v_gene: TRBV5-4; d_gene: TRBD1; CDR3aa: CASSPDRFYGYTF
v_gene: TRBV30; d_gene: .; CDR3aa: CAWSVGWGYTEAFF
v_gene: TRBV19; d_gene: .; CDR3aa: CASSVGGANTGELFF